These 11 T cell receptor beta chains originate from one sample sequenced in a study of shared clonotypes between healthy human individuals. Selected positively for CCR7 and CD45RO-negative, naive CD8 cells excluded terminally differentiated effector memory CD45RA+ cells. Profiling relied on immunoSEQ multiplex PCR, and the TCRdb table lists in-frame clones only, not all of them. Of fewer than 1 million clones detected, 90% to 97% appear once; the ten largest clones hold 0.2% to 0.25%. Specimen: naive CD8+ T cells sorted from blood. The receptors stem from a man aged 25-45 years in good health.

This chain links TRBV29-1 with TRBJ2-6; D might be TRBD2 (6 bases). Germline V lookup: CDR1 SQVTM, CDR2 ANQGSEA. Trimming took off 6 bases at V and 11 bases at J, with 29 bases between the two ends. The length of the CDR3 is 17 residues. As DNA, the CDR3 is TGCAGCGTGGCCGGGGGTTTACCGGGACGGAGGGCAGACGTCCTGACTTTC. It translates to CSVAGGLPGRRADVLTF. Full variable domain (missing parts from reference TRBV29-1 and TRBJ2-6): SAVISQKPSRDICQRGTSLTIQCQVDSQVTMMFWYRQQPGQSLTLIATANQGSEATYESGFVIDKFPISRPNLTFSTLTVSNMSPEDSSIYLCSVAGGLPGRRADVLTFGAGSRLTVL.

This clone was recorded once. The chain combines TRBV5-8 with TRBJ1-3; D is ambiguous. The germline V and J ends were trimmed by 4 bases and 15 bases, with 23 bases remaining between them. Germline CDR1 and CDR2: SGHTS and YDEGEE. The CDR3 totals 14 residues. The chain's CDR3 is CASSPRGPPVGKYF. The CDR3 nucleotides are TGTGCCAGCAGCCCGCGAGGGCCTCCGGTGGGGAAATATTTT.

The CDR3 protein is CASSLLGGRNEQFF. CDR3 in DNA: TGTGCCAGCAGCTTATTAGGAGGGCGTAATGAGCAGTTCTTC. The chain employs TRBV5-5 and TRBJ2-1, with TRBD2 as a possible D gene (6 bases). CDR3 length: 14 residues. V was clipped by 2 bases and J by 7 bases, with 13 bases between them. From germline, CDR1 is SGHKS and CDR2 YYEKEE (reference sequence).

The V gene is TRBV5-1, the J gene TRBJ1-1; unclear D gene. Germline CDR1 is SGHRS and CDR2 is YFSETQ. CDR3 length: 14 residues. Trimming stripped 0 bases from V and 2 bases from J, with 8 bases between. The CDR3 DNA is TGCGCCAGCAGCTTGGGGCACGCCAACACTGAAGCTTTCTTT. Protein: CASSLGHANTEAFF.

The chain couples TRBV19 to TRBJ2-1; TRBD2 matches 8 bases. Germline lookup yields CDR1 LNHDA and CDR2 SQIVND (reference sequence). The J segment lost 9 bases and the V segment lost 3 bases, leaving 10 bases of the junction unmatched. CDR3 length equals 15 residues. CDR3 DNA sequence: TGTGCCAGTAGTATTCGGCTAGCGGGTTCTACTGAGCAGTTCTTC. It specifies CASSIRLAGSTEQFF.

The gene calls are TRBV10-3 and TRBJ2-1; 7 bases fit TRBD2. CDR3 length: 12 residues. Germline V gives CDR1 ENHRY, CDR2 SYGVKD. The CDR3 bases are TGTGGAACTAGCGTCTCCTACAATGAGCAGTTCTTC. It codes for CGTSVSYNEQFF.

V gene TRBV11-2 combines with J gene TRBJ2-7, with 11 bases lining up with TRBD2. The V gene end was trimmed by 4 bases and the J gene end by 6 bases; junction bases not matched to a gene: 5. CDR1 and CDR2 from the germline V gene are SGHAT and FQNNGV. CDR3 length: 14 residues. The CDR3 protein is CASSSNSGRAEQYF. The CDR3 DNA reads TGTGCCAGCAGCTCGAATAGCGGGAGGGCCGAGCAGTACTTC.

J is TRBJ2-7 and V is TRBV19; 9 nucleotides line up with TRBD2. CDR3 size: 14 residues. Germline V gives CDR1 LNHDA, CDR2 SQIVND (reference sequence). J lost 6 bases, V lost 7 bases, and 10 bases had no gene match. The CDR3 here is CASNQPGLASEQYF. In DNA, the CDR3 is TGTGCCAGTAACCAGCCGGGACTAGCAAGCGAGCAGTACTTC.

V gene TRBV13 combines with J gene TRBJ1-4, with 8 bases that match TRBD1. V gave up 5 bases and J gave up 4 bases; unmatched junction bases: 9. The CDR3 loop spans 16 amino acids. Germline CDR1 PRHDT, CDR2 FYEKMQ (reference sequence). CDR3 protein: CASSQRHRGFNEKLFF. CDR3 DNA: TGTGCCAGCAGCCAGCGTCACAGGGGGTTTAATGAAAAACTGTTTTTT.

The CDR3 DNA is TGCGCCAGCAGAGCGACCTTGACTAGCGGGGCCTACGAGCAGTACTTC. Protein: CASRATLTSGAYEQYF. The V gene is TRBV4-3, the J gene TRBJ2-7; 11 nucleotides match TRBD2. Germline V gene sequence: CDR1 LGHNA, CDR2 YSLEER. Unmatched junction bases numbered 9, after V lost 6 bases and J lost 2 bases. CDR3 size: 16 residues.

The J gene is TRBJ2-1, the V gene TRBV29-1, with D possibly being TRBD1 (6 bases). The CDR3 covers 12 residues. Deletions cut 4 bases from V and 7 bases from J, with 11 bases between. Germline values: CDR1 SQVTM, CDR2 ANQGSEA. The DNA for the CDR3 is TGCAGCGTTGGAGTACAGGGAAATGAGCAGTTCTTC. Residues: CSVGVQGNEQFF.